These 2 T cell receptor beta chains were all obtained from the same sample, sequenced in a study of shared clonotypes between healthy human individuals. Profiled with immunoSEQ multiplex PCR; TCRdb holds only in-frame clones, not every one. The sample has more than 550,000 clones; 72% are singletons. Sequences were obtained from memory CD4+ T cells sorted from blood. Subset denoted: CD45RA-negative fraction. These receptors were taken from a woman in her thirties in good health.

This rearrangement joins TRBV7-9 to TRBJ2-7, with 15 bases lining up with TRBD2. The CDR3 length is 15 residues. Germline CDR1 is SEHNR and CDR2 is FQNEAQ (reference sequence). Trimming removed 7 bases from V and 4 bases from J; junction bases left unmatched: 5. The DNA for the CDR3 is TGTGCCAGCACAGGACTAGCGGGAGGGAGGTACGAGCAGTACTTC. Protein: CASTGLAGGRYEQYF.

This clone occurred once. The chain joins TRBV28 to TRBJ1-1; 7 nucleotides agree with TRBD1. This CDR3 region has 16 residues. With 5 bases clipped from V and 0 bases from J, the junction kept 9 bases outside the gene matches. Germline V gene data show CDR1 as MDHEN and CDR2 as SYDVKM. The CDR3 spells CASSRPPTGLNTEAFF. The CDR3 region has the DNA TGTGCCAGCAGTAGACCCCCGACAGGGCTGAACACTGAAGCTTTCTTT.